Shown below are 6 T cell receptor beta chains from a single sample sequenced in a study of blood T cell repertoires in COVID-19. Repertoires were generated with immunoSEQ multiplex PCR, while TCRdb's copy carries only in-frame clones and drops some. Among under 95,000 clones listed, approximately 82% were seen once. Source material: peripheral blood. These receptor sequences come from a human donor in a cohort sampled during active COVID-19.

Concerning this clone: At the DNA level, this CDR3 is encoded by other sequences in the same sample as well. This chain connects TRBV18 to TRBJ2-1, with D tentatively TRBD2 (5 bases). CDR3 length: 12 residues. Germline lookup yields CDR1 KGHSH and CDR2 LQKENI. Trimming removed 2 bases at V and 8 bases at J, with 7 bases between. The CDR3 nucleotides are TGTGCCAGCTCACCAAGCGGCGATGAGCAGTTCTTC. Translation gives CASSPSGDEQFF. Looking up the rest from reference TRBV18 and TRBJ2-1 gives the full variable domain: NAGVMQNPRHLVRRRGQEARLRCSPMKGHSHVYWYRQLPEEGLKFMVYLQKENIIDESGMPKERFSAEFPKEGPSILRIQQVVRGDSAAYFCASSPSGDEQFFGPGTRLTVL.

This clone appeared a single time. The V call is TRBV30, the J call TRBJ2-1, with TRBD1 matching over 11 bases. In germline, CDR1 is GTSNPN, CDR2 SVGIG (reference sequence). J lost 8 bases, V lost 3 bases, and 9 bases had no gene match. This CDR3 has 15 residues. CDR3 DNA sequence: TGTGCCTGGAGAGGGGACAGGGGGACCTGGGATGAGCAGTTCTTC. Its translation: CAWRGDRGTWDEQFF.

The genes are TRBV5-1 and TRBJ2-7, with 7 bases fitting TRBD1. This CDR3 has 13 amino acids. Germline V lookup: CDR1 SGHRS, CDR2 YFSETQ. The ends lost 2 bases at V and 7 bases at J; junction bases unmatched: 6. The CDR3 region is CASSLFPQGEQYF. Written as DNA, the CDR3 is TGCGCCAGCAGCTTATTCCCACAGGGGGAGCAGTACTTC.

The rearrangement joins TRBV25-1 to TRBJ1-2, with D unclear. Germline lookup yields CDR1 MGHDK and CDR2 SYGVNS. The CDR3 extends over 14 amino acids. V was clipped by 1 base and J by 8 bases, with 14 bases between them. The CDR3 bases are TGTGCCAGCAGTGAATCCGGATGGGCTGAGGGCTACACCTTC. It codes for CASSESGWAEGYTF.

V is TRBV5-1 and J is TRBJ2-7, with 7 bases lining up with TRBD1. The V gene's germline CDR1 is SGHRS and CDR2 YFSETQ. CDR3 length: 15 residues. With V trimmed by 4 bases and J by 2 bases, 9 bases remained unmatched. The CDR3 sequence is CASSRDSSTAYEQYF. The CDR3 nucleotides read TGCGCCAGCAGCAGGGACAGCTCGACGGCCTACGAGCAGTACTTC.

The V gene is TRBV7-6, the J gene TRBJ2-7, with D possibly matching TRBD2 (5 bases). Germline V gene sequence: CDR1 SGHVS, CDR2 FNYEAQ. This CDR3 is built from 13 residues. V was trimmed by 0 bases and J by 5 bases, leaving 8 bases between them. CDR3 DNA sequence: TGTGCCAGCAGCTTAGCGGCGGGCCACGAGCAGTACTTC. Translating it yields CASSLAAGHEQYF.